The clone carrying this TCR beta chain turned up a few times. The antigen is not known. The data are from a study of type 1 regulatory T cells. Study information: An in vitro protocol generated T-allo10, a Tr1-enriched, alloantigen-specific CD4 T cell product. Study findings and constraints: Tr1 cells had a more restricted TCR repertoire than non-Tr1 cells.

A single record per CDR3 protein comes from TCRdb applying MiXCR to the reads. The sample includes about 62,000 distinct CDR3 sequences, 55% to 65% of them seen just once. Germline CDR1 DFQATT, CDR2 SNEGSKA (reference sequence). The CDR3 loop spans 14 amino acids. V dropped 6 bases and J dropped 0 bases, with 15 bases sitting between them. This chain links TRBV20-1 with TRBJ2-7; D is unclear. Source material: cultured non-Tr1 T cells, either the whole culture or a sorted T cell fraction (not recorded which). This TCR was sampled from a human donor in good health. This chain's CDR3 is CSATPGGSSYEQYF. CDR3 DNA: TGCAGTGCAACCCCCGGTGGTAGCTCCTACGAGCAGTACTTC.